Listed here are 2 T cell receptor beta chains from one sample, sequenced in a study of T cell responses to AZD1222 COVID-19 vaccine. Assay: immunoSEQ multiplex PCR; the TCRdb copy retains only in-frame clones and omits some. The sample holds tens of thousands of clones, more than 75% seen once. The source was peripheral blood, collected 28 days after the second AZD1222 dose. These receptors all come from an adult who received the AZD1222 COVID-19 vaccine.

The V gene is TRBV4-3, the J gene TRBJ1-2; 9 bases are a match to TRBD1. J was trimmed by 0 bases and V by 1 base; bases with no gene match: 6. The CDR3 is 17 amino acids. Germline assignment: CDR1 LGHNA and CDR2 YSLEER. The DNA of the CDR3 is TGCGCCAGCAGCCAAGGTGTGAGACAGGGGGCTAACTATGGCTACACCTTC. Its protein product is CASSQGVRQGANYGYTF.

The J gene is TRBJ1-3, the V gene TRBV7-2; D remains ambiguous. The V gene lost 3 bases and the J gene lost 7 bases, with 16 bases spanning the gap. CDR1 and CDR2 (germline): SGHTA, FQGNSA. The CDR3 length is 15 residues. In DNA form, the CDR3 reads TGTGCCAGCAGCTTTGGAGCCCAGAGAGGCAACACCATATATTTT. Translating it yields CASSFGAQRGNTIYF.